A single sample gave rise to the 20 T cell receptor beta chains below, sequenced in a study of naive and memory T cell subsets. Their antigens are not known. Study-level findings and limits: A few larger clonotypes appeared in naive repertoires, especially CD8, possibly memory cells re-expressing CD45RA.

Both TRBC1 and TRBC2 were covered by a beta constant-region primer of two equimolar oligonucleotides. The ligated cDNA underwent four PCR rounds using SP2 and nested alpha and beta constant-region primers. A single record per CDR3 protein comes from TCRdb applying MiXCR to the UMI-ligation and nested PCR reads. The sample holds tens of thousands of distinct CDR3 sequences, about 11% seen once. The sequencing input was naive CD4+ T cells from blood. The receptor source for this set is a human donor in good health.

The gene calls are TRBV27 and TRBJ2-3, with 15 bases lining up with TRBD2. V was clipped by 5 bases and J by 6 bases; unmatched bases: 6. Germline CDR1 reads MNHEY; CDR2 reads SMNVEV (reference sequence). This CDR3 comprises 16 residues. CDR3 region: CASSAGLAGGADTQYF. In DNA form, the CDR3 reads TGTGCCAGCAGTGCGGGACTAGCGGGGGGTGCGGATACGCAGTATTTT.

This clonotype appeared a few times. CDR3 amino acids: CASSLVTSGPQETQYF. Written as DNA, the CDR3 is TGTGCCAGCAGCTTAGTGACTAGCGGACCTCAAGAGACCCAGTACTTC. This chain links TRBV7-2 with TRBJ2-5; 9 bases match TRBD2. Germline CDR1 reads SGHTA; CDR2 reads FQGNSA. V was pared by 1 base and J by 2 bases, with 5 bases of the junction left unmatched. The CDR3 length is 16 residues.

This clonotype was seen only a few times. The V call is TRBV29-1, the J call TRBJ2-1; 8 bases align to TRBD1. Per germline, CDR1 SQVTM and CDR2 ANQGSEA. The CDR3 spans 14 residues. J gave up 3 bases and V 5 bases, and 6 bases lay outside the gene matches. CDR3 DNA: TGCAGCGTTATCCAGACAGGGGTCTACAATGAGCAGTTCTTC. Its protein is CSVIQTGVYNEQFF.

This clonotype turned up a few times. The genes are TRBV20-1 and TRBJ1-5; D remains unclear. The germline V gene has CDR1 DFQATT and CDR2 SNEGSKA (reference sequence). Trimming removed 5 bases at V and 4 bases at J, with 9 bases between. The CDR3 has 12 amino acids. The CDR3 is CSAGRENQPQHF. CDR3 sequence (DNA): TGCAGTGCTGGACGGGAGAATCAGCCCCAGCATTTT.

The V call is TRBV7-3, the J call TRBJ2-1; D is undetermined. V lost 1 base and J lost 8, with 9 bases in between. The CDR3 is 13 amino acids. Germline V lookup: CDR1 SGHTA, CDR2 FQGTGA. The CDR3 here is CASSLSLDHEQFF. CDR3 nucleotides: TGTGCCAGCAGCTTAAGTCTAGACCATGAGCAGTTCTTC.

Worth noting for this clonotype: The junction departs from the called germline gene at one end, perhaps through a read error. This chain uses TRBV7-2 with TRBJ1-1, with D perhaps TRBD1 (6 bases). The CDR3 totals 15 residues. CDR1 is SGHTA, CDR2 FQGNSA, per germline. CDR3 nucleotide sequence: TGTGCCGGCAGCTCTCAAACAGGGTGGTCTGCTGAAGCTTTCTTT. Protein product: CAGSSQTGWSAEAFF. Full variable domain (outside the CDR3, taken from reference TRBV7-2 and TRBJ1-1): GAGVSQSPSNKVTEKGKDVELRCDPISGHTALYWYRQSLGQGLEFLIYFQGNSAPDKSGLPSDRFSAERTGGSVSTLTIQRTQQEDSAVYLCAGSSQTGWSAEAFFGQGTRLTVV.

The chain joins TRBV6-6 to TRBJ1-1; D not resolved. The V end was cut by 2 bases, the J end by 7 bases, with 8 bases between. There are 12 residues in the CDR3. The germline V gene has CDR1 MNHNY and CDR2 SVGAGI (reference sequence). The CDR3 loop is CASSYREGEAFF. DNA for the CDR3: TGTGCCAGCAGTTACCGCGAGGGTGAAGCTTTCTTT.

The rearrangement uses TRBV29-1 and TRBJ2-7; 8 nucleotides line up with TRBD1. V lost 3 bases to trimming and J lost 5 bases; unmatched junction nucleotides: 3. CDR1 is SQVTM and CDR2 is ANQGSEA in the germline V gene. The CDR3 sequence is 12 residues long. CDR3 region: CSVDRGRNEQYF. In DNA, the CDR3 is TGCAGCGTTGACAGGGGGCGGAACGAGCAGTACTTC.

This chain connects TRBV12-3 or TRBV12-4 to TRBJ1-3; D may be TRBD1 (6 bases). Trimming stripped 7 bases from V and 1 base from J, with 17 bases between. The CDR3 is 16 amino acids. CDR3 in DNA: TGTGCCAGCACCATGACACAGGGAAGGTCTGGAAACACCATATATTTT. Translated, it gives CASTMTQGRSGNTIYF.

At least ten counts were recorded for this clonotype. The V gene is TRBV20-1, the J gene TRBJ2-1; 10 nucleotides agree with TRBD2. The germline CDR1 and CDR2 sequences are DFQATT and SNEGSKA (reference sequence). The CDR3 has 14 residues. Trimming removed 4 bases from V and 9 bases from J; junction bases left unmatched: 9. The CDR3 DNA reads TGCAGTGCTACCAGCGGGAGGGGATTCAGTGAGCAGTTCTTC. This translates into CSATSGRGFSEQFF.

This chain uses TRBV5-1 with TRBJ1-2; D may be TRBD1 (5 bases). CDR3 length equals 15 residues. Trimming cost V 3 bases and J 4 bases, with 16 bases left between them. Germline loops: CDR1 SGHRS, CDR2 YFSETQ. The CDR3 reads CASSYTERGIYGYTF. The CDR3 coding sequence is TGCGCCAGCAGCTATACGGAGCGGGGGATCTATGGCTACACCTTC. The variable domain in full, with the rest retrieved from reference TRBV5-1 and TRBJ1-2, is KAGVTQTPRYLIKTRGQQVTLSCSPISGHRSVSWYQQTPGQGLQFLFEYFSETQRNKGNFPGRFSGRQFSNSRSEMNVSTLELGDSALYLCASSYTERGIYGYTFGSGTRLTVV.

This clonotype was detected ten times or more. The V gene is TRBV12-3 or TRBV12-4, the J gene TRBJ2-7; TRBD2 matches 11 bases. V shed 4 bases, J shed 2 bases, and the junction held 7 bases outside the gene matches. The CDR3 length is 16 residues. The CDR3 here is CASSYRGSGRAYEQYF. The DNA of the CDR3 is TGTGCCAGCAGTTACCGGGGTAGCGGGAGGGCCTACGAGCAGTACTTC.

This clonotype was detected only a few times. CDR3 bases: TGTGCCAGCAGGCCGGGACCGAGTTCACCCCTCCACTTT. As protein: CASRPGPSSPLHF. The rearrangement uses TRBV12-3 or TRBV12-4 and TRBJ1-6; D is perhaps TRBD1 (5 bases). Trimming pared 6 bases from V and 9 bases from J, leaving 12 bases between. The CDR3 is made up of 13 amino acids.

The rearrangement links TRBV4-2 to TRBJ1-2; unclear D gene. V dropped 0 bases and J dropped 8 bases, with 10 bases sitting between them. Germline-derived CDR1 and CDR2 are LGHNA and YNFKEQ. CDR3 length: 13 residues. The CDR3 coding sequence is TGTGCCAGCAGCCAAGAGGTAGGAAGAGGCTACACCTTC. Residues: CASSQEVGRGYTF.

This clonotype has just a few counts. The rearrangement links TRBV7-9 to TRBJ2-7; D call uncertain. CDR3 length: 14 residues. The germline V and J ends were trimmed by 5 bases and 5 bases, with 16 bases remaining between them. Looked up from germline, CDR1 is SEHNR and CDR2 is FQNEAQ (reference sequence). The CDR3 spells CASSTWTDGHEQYF. The DNA for the CDR3 is TGTGCCAGCAGCACCTGGACCGACGGCCACGAGCAGTACTTC.

The V gene is TRBV24-1, the J gene TRBJ1-1, with 8 bases identical to TRBD1. CDR1 is KGHDR and CDR2 is SFDVKD in the germline V gene. The CDR3 is 14 amino acids. V shed 5 bases and J 5 bases; nucleotides not matched to a gene: 6. CDR3 region: CATSGTGLGTEAFF. The CDR3 bases are TGTGCCACCAGTGGGACAGGGTTGGGGACTGAAGCTTTCTTT.

The chain joins TRBV19 to TRBJ2-3; D gene unclear. From germline, CDR1 is LNHDA and CDR2 SQIVND (reference sequence). V gave up 4 bases and J gave up 6 bases, with 11 bases separating them. CDR3 length: 13 amino acids. The CDR3 coding sequence is TGTGCCAGTAGTAGGACCCTGTTGGATACGCAGTATTTT. This encodes CASSRTLLDTQYF.

With regard to this clonotype: A clone one base away is much larger, so this may be a read error. The chain recombines TRBV6-1 with TRBJ2-3; D uncertain. The CDR3 sequence is 14 residues long. From germline, CDR1 is MNHNS and CDR2 SASEGT. Trimming pared 4 bases from V and 2 bases from J, leaving 10 bases between. The CDR3 spells CASSVDTDTDTQYF. CDR3 DNA sequence: TGTGCCAGCAGTGTTGACACGGACACAGATACGCAGTATTTT.

This clonotype has just a few counts. The genes are TRBV2 and TRBJ1-5, with TRBD1 as a possible D gene (6 bases). V was trimmed by 4 bases and J by 7 bases, leaving 14 bases between them. Germline CDR1 reads SNHLY; CDR2 reads FYNNEI. The length of the CDR3 is 14 residues. For the CDR3, the DNA is TGTGCCAGCAGTGTCCCCCCGAGGGGGCAGCCCCAGCATTTT. Protein sequence: CASSVPPRGQPQHF.

This clonotype was detected many times. The CDR3 spells CASSSGGTNTDTQYF. The CDR3 DNA is TGTGCCAGCAGTTCCGGCGGGACAAACACAGATACGCAGTATTTT. This rearrangement joins TRBV7-3 to TRBJ2-3; the D gene could be TRBD1 or TRBD2 (6 bases each). Germline V gene sequence: CDR1 SGHTA, CDR2 FQGTGA. The CDR3 runs to 15 residues. The germline V and J ends were trimmed by 6 bases and 2 bases, with 15 bases remaining between them.